The next 9 T cell receptor beta chains were all read from a single sample in a study of blood T cell repertoires in COVID-19. Sequencing was performed with immunoSEQ multiplex PCR; in TCRdb, only in-frame clones are kept and a portion is missing. Among some 230,000 clones listed, around 84% were seen once. The material sequenced was peripheral blood. Source of these receptors: a man in his forties or fifties who had recovered from COVID-19.

The chain employs TRBV28 and TRBJ1-4; tentative D call: TRBD1 (5 bases). With 4 bases removed from V and 8 bases from J, the gap between germline ends came to 14 bases. CDR1 MDHEN and CDR2 SYDVKM come from the germline V gene. The CDR3 runs to 14 residues. CDR3 DNA: TGTGCCAGCAGTTCTCCGGGACTTCGGGAAAAACTGTTTTTT. It codes for CASSSPGLREKLFF.

Remarks on this clone: The junction differs from germline at one of its ends, possibly a read error. The V gene is TRBV2, the J gene TRBJ2-3, with TRBD2 identical over 9 bases. In germline, CDR1 is SNHLY, CDR2 FYNNEI. CDR3 length: 16 residues. The CDR3 protein is CASSKAGGTLTDTQYF. CDR3 in DNA: TGTGCCAGCAGTAAAGCGGGAGGAACCCTCACAGATACGCAGTATTTT.

The chain joins TRBV19 to TRBJ1-3, with 7 bases matching TRBD1. CDR1 is LNHDA and CDR2 is SQIVND in the germline V gene (reference sequence). The CDR3 extends over 16 amino acids. Losses at the gene ends were 7 bases for V and 4 bases for J; bases not matched to a gene: 13. In DNA form, the CDR3 reads TGTGCCAGTACCGAAATAGGGGGCTTCTCCGGAAACACCATATATTTT. The encoded protein is CASTEIGGFSGNTIYF.

CDR3 amino acids: CATSRAAGYGEKLFF. DNA for the CDR3: TGTGCCACCAGCAGGGCCGCAGGGTATGGAGAAAAACTGTTTTTT. The V gene is TRBV15, the J gene TRBJ1-4, with a tentative D call TRBD1 (5 bases). CDR3 length: 15 amino acids. The germline CDR1 and CDR2 sequences are LNHNV and YYDKDF (reference sequence). V was cut by 3 bases and J by 8 bases, with 16 bases left in between.

Of note for this clone: This same CDR3 is encoded by further DNA sequences in the sample. V gene TRBV18 combines with J gene TRBJ1-1; TRBD1 might be the D (6 bases). Germline loops: CDR1 KGHSH, CDR2 LQKENI. This CDR3 contains 14 residues. Trimming removed 6 bases from V and 2 bases from J, with 13 bases in between. CDR3 sequence reads: CASSPDRKNTEAFF. CDR3 DNA sequence: TGTGCCAGCTCCCCGGACAGAAAAAACACTGAAGCTTTCTTT.

Here the CDR3 reads CASSRDRENTEAFF. DNA for the CDR3: TGCGCCAGCAGCAGGGACAGGGAGAACACTGAAGCTTTCTTT. The chain uses TRBV5-1 and TRBJ1-1; TRBD1 matches at 9 bases. CDR1 and CDR2 (germline): SGHRS, YFSETQ. With V trimmed by 4 bases and J by 1 base, 2 bases remained unmatched. The CDR3 consists of 14 residues.

The rearrangement links TRBV7-2 to TRBJ1-4; D remains ambiguous. The CDR3 has 14 residues. The germline V gene has CDR1 SGHTA and CDR2 FQGNSA. Trimming left V 2 bases short and J 8 bases short, with 12 bases between. For the CDR3, the DNA is TGTGCCAGCAGCTTATACGGGGTACGGGAAAAACTGTTTTTT. This translates into CASSLYGVREKLFF.

The genes are TRBV5-1 and TRBJ2-7, with 10 bases that match TRBD2. The CDR3 loop spans 14 amino acids. V shed 4 bases and J 2 bases; nucleotides not matched to a gene: 3. From germline, CDR1 is SGHRS and CDR2 YFSETQ. In DNA, the CDR3 is TGCGCCAGCAGCCCTAGCGGGGGAACCTACGAGCAGTACTTC. Translating it yields CASSPSGGTYEQYF.

This clone was recorded once. This rearrangement joins TRBV28 to TRBJ1-3; D remains ambiguous. With 8 bases removed from V and 0 bases from J, the gap between germline ends came to 8 bases. Germline values: CDR1 MDHEN, CDR2 SYDVKM. The CDR3 runs to 13 residues. The DNA of the CDR3 is TGTGCCAGCGCGGGGAGCTCTGGAAACACCATATATTTT. This codes for CASAGSSGNTIYF.